The 10 T cell receptor beta chains in this list originate from one sample, sequenced in a study of blood T cell repertoires in COVID-19. This table comes from immunoSEQ multiplex PCR, and its TCRdb copy is limited to in-frame clones, with some not included. The sample consists of 180,000 or so clones, about three quarters of them appearing once. The specimen was peripheral blood. Receptor source: an elderly woman with active or convalescent COVID-19.

There are a few counts of this clone. The genes are TRBV3-1 (or the pseudogene TRBV3-2) and TRBJ1-1; 7 nucleotides align to TRBD1. V was clipped by 6 bases and J by 8 bases; unmatched bases: 6. Germline lookup yields CDR1 LGHDT and CDR2 YNNKEL (reference sequence). The CDR3 loop spans 12 amino acids. The CDR3 loop is CASREPGGEAFF. The CDR3 DNA follows: TGTGCCAGCAGGGAGCCAGGGGGAGAAGCTTTCTTT.

There are a few counts of this clone. The chain uses TRBV27 and TRBJ1-3; perhaps TRBD1 as D (5 bases). From germline, CDR1 is MNHEY and CDR2 SMNVEV (reference sequence). The CDR3 length is 13 residues. V was pared by 4 bases and J by 3 bases, with 7 bases between. The CDR3 coding sequence is TGTGCCAGCAGTTCCAGGGTTGGAAACACCATATATTTT. It translates to CASSSRVGNTIYF.

The chain is built from TRBV5-4 and TRBJ1-3; 8 bases line up with TRBD1. Germline loops: CDR1 SGHNT, CDR2 YYREEE (reference sequence). The CDR3 totals 14 residues. V shed 3 bases and J 4 bases; nucleotides not matched to a gene: 3. This CDR3 reads CASSYGTGGNTIYF. CDR3 in DNA: TGTGCCAGCAGCTACGGGACAGGAGGAAACACCATATATTTT.

The J gene is TRBJ1-2, the V gene TRBV27; no clear D gene. The CDR3 runs 15 residues. In germline, CDR1 is MNHEY, CDR2 SMNVEV (reference sequence). V lost 0 bases to trimming and J lost 8 bases, with 16 bases between them. CDR3: CASSLSMAASGGYTF. Written as DNA, the CDR3 is TGTGCCAGCAGTTTATCGATGGCAGCCTCCGGGGGCTACACCTTC.

This chain connects TRBV28 to TRBJ1-3; D gene unclear. Trimming pared 0 bases from V and 0 bases from J, leaving 9 bases between. The germline CDR1 and CDR2 sequences are MDHEN and SYDVKM. The CDR3 runs 16 residues. CDR3 in amino acids: CASSLWENTSGNTIYF. DNA for the CDR3: TGTGCCAGCAGTTTATGGGAGAATACCTCTGGAAACACCATATATTTT. The whole variable domain, filled in from reference TRBV28 and TRBJ1-3, reads DVKVTQSSRYLVKRTGEKVFLECVQDMDHENMFWYRQDPGLGLRLIYFSYDVKMKEKGDIPEGYSVSREKKERFSLILESASTNQTSMYLCASSLWENTSGNTIYFGEGSWLTVV.

The rearrangement links TRBV19 to TRBJ2-7, with TRBD1 identical over 7 bases. Per germline, CDR1 LNHDA and CDR2 SQIVND (reference sequence). This CDR3 has 15 amino acids. J was trimmed by 2 bases and V by 5 bases; bases with no gene match: 9. The CDR3 protein is CASSSQNRGAYEQYF. Written as DNA, the CDR3 is TGTGCCAGTAGTTCACAAAACAGGGGAGCCTACGAGCAGTACTTC.

In this sample, this clone turned up once. V is TRBV6-5 and J is TRBJ2-2; 7 positions match TRBD2. The germline gives CDR1 MNHEY, CDR2 SVGAGI. Trimming took 6 bases from V and 7 from J; bases not matched to a gene: 8. The CDR3 spans 14 residues. CDR3 sequence reads: CASSITSAGGELFF. Written as DNA, the CDR3 is TGTGCCAGCAGCATTACTAGCGCGGGCGGGGAGCTGTTTTTT.

The chain links TRBV24-1 to TRBJ2-1, with D possibly being TRBD2 (5 bases). Trimming removed 5 bases from V and 9 bases from J, with 13 bases in between. CDR3 length equals 13 residues. CDR1 is KGHDR and CDR2 is SFDVKD in the germline V gene. CDR3 coding DNA: TGTGCCACCAGTGCCGCAGCCGGAGGTGAGCAGTTCTTC. This codes for CATSAAAGGEQFF.

The genes are TRBV24-1 and TRBJ1-5; TRBD1 might be the D (6 bases). This CDR3 is built from 13 residues. V lost 9 bases and J 5 bases, leaving 13 bases between the germline ends. Germline V gene lookup returns CDR1 KGHDR and CDR2 SFDVKD. CDR3 protein: CATGAGADQPQHF. The CDR3 bases are TGTGCCACCGGTGCAGGGGCTGATCAGCCCCAGCATTTT.

The chain carries TRBV11-3 and TRBJ2-1, with 7 bases matching TRBD1. V was pared by 5 bases and J by 2 bases, with 6 bases of the junction left unmatched. Germline V lookup: CDR1 SGHNT, CDR2 YENEEA. The CDR3 covers 15 residues. The CDR3: CASSPGQVAYNEQFF. The CDR3 DNA reads TGTGCCAGCAGCCCCGGACAGGTCGCCTACAATGAGCAGTTCTTC.